Included here is one TCR beta chain sequence, with context. As yet, its antigen is unknown. Libraries were prepared by immunoSEQ multiplex PCR; TCRdb keeps only in-frame clonotypes and omits some of them. This sample has approximately 150,000 clones, with about nine tenths found just once. Researchers grouped second doses given at about 4 or about 12 weeks into one pool. This specimen belongs to a study of T cell responses to AZD1222 COVID-19 vaccine. V was pared by 3 bases and J by 1 base, with 0 bases between. There are 11 residues in the CDR3. Looked up from germline, CDR1 is SEHNR and CDR2 is FQNEAQ (reference sequence). Findings and caveats of the study: White British ancestry dominated among donors, who included more females, and clonal diversity was possibly underestimated. All repertoire sampling was performed exclusively after the peak T cell response.

J is TRBJ2-5 and V is TRBV7-9; D uncertain. The sample consisted of peripheral blood, taken 28 days after the second AZD1222 dose. The source of this sequence is an adult who received the AZD1222 COVID-19 vaccine. The CDR3 spells CASSFQETQYF. The CDR3 nucleotides are TGTGCCAGCAGCTTCCAAGAGACCCAGTACTTC.